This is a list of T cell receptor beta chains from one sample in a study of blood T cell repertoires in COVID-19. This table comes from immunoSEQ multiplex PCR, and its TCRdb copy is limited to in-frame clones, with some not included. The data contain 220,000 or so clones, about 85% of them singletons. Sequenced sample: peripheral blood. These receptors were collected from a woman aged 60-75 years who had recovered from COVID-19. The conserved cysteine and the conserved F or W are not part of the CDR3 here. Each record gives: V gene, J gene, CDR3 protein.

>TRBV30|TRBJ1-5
AWSPGTVEWNQPQH
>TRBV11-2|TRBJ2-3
ASSLDYSTDTQY
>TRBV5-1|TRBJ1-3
ASSNTGTGVGNTIY
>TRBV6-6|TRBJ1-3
ASSPYRTGPSGNTIY
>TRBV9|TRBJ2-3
ASSSLAGGNTDTQY
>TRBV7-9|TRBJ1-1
ASSGRTGVAEAF
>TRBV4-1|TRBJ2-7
ASSQAQRGGVLEQY
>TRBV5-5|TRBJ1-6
ASSRRDTGRDSPLH
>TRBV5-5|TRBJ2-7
ASTWAGGAAYEQY
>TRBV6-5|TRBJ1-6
ASIRDTEGPPLH
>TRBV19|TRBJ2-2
ASSPTIDRWENTGELF
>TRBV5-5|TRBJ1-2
ASSLLTSYGYT
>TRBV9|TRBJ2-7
ASSQQGSLNEQY
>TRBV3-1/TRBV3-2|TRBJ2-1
ASSLIGGEGEQF
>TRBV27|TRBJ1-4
ASSFGRGSGSEKLF
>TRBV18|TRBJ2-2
ASSPPTGMDNTGELF
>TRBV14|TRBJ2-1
ASSSGGGAYNEQF
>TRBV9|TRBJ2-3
ASSVVGGTTDTQY
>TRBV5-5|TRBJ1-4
ASSAGQGGATNEKLF
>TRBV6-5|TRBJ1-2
ASSYSSGTGTYGYT
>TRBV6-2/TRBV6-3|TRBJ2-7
ASSYSSGRYEQY
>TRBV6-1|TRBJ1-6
ASSEGGGNSPLH
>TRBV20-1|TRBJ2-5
SGSGWETQY
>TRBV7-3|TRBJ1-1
ASSLFGGENTEAF
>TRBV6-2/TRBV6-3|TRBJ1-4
ASSLNRQGQNEKLF
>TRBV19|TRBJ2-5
ASSIGNRRGETQY